The 19 T cell receptor beta chains below all came from one sample that was sequenced in a study of CD8+CD57+ T cells in acquired aplastic anemia. It was genomic DNA that served as the template for profiling TCR beta VDJ and CDR3. TCRdb recomputed calls from the reads with MiXCR, one row per CDR3 protein. The sample records about 190,000 distinct CDR3 sequences, 64% being singletons. The sample consisted of sorted CD4+, CD8+, or CD8+CD57+ T cells (not recorded which) from PBMCs. The receptors were sampled from a human donor with severe aplastic anemia or a healthy control (not recorded which).

This clonotype was found many times. The chain employs TRBV24-1 and TRBJ1-1; D perhaps matches TRBD1 (6 bases). In germline, CDR1 is KGHDR, CDR2 SFDVKD. The CDR3 covers 12 residues. Trimming left V 4 bases short and J 13 bases short, with 15 bases between. The CDR3 loop is CATSDPDSGGFF. In nucleotides, the CDR3 is TGTGCCACCAGTGACCCGGACAGCGGGGGTTTCTTT.

The chain has TRBV2 and TRBJ1-6; 7 bases match TRBD1. The CDR3 extends over 16 amino acids. V lost 2 bases to trimming and J lost 7 bases; unmatched junction nucleotides: 8. The germline V gene encodes CDR1 SNHLY and CDR2 FYNNEI. The CDR3 coding sequence is TGTGCCAGCAGTGAACAAGGGACAGAAGTAAATTCACCCCTCCACTTT. This encodes CASSEQGTEVNSPLHF.

This rearrangement joins TRBV20-1 to TRBJ2-7; 9 bases line up with TRBD1. V gave up 2 bases and J gave up 2 bases; unmatched junction bases: 7. CDR1 and CDR2 (germline): DFQATT, SNEGSKA (reference sequence). The CDR3 has 15 residues. As DNA, the CDR3 is TGCAGTGCTAGACCCCGGGACAGGGTGACCTACGAGCAGTACTTC. It is translated as CSARPRDRVTYEQYF.

There are a few counts of this clonotype. The CDR3 DNA reads as TGTGCCAGCAGTCCCGCGGGACAGGGCAGGAACTACGAGCAGTACTTC. Translation: CASSPAGQGRNYEQYF. The J gene is TRBJ2-7, the V gene TRBV27; TRBD1 aligns across 9 bases. J gave up 3 bases and V 5 bases, and 11 bases lay outside the gene matches. The CDR3 has 16 residues. The germline V gene encodes CDR1 MNHEY and CDR2 SMNVEV (reference sequence).

This chain connects TRBV6-5 to TRBJ2-3; 13 bases line up with TRBD2. Germline-derived CDR1 and CDR2 are MNHEY and SVGAGI. The CDR3 totals 17 residues. The V segment lost 0 bases and the J segment 4 bases; nucleotides outside the gene matches: 4. CDR3 in amino acids: CASSYSTSGRASDTQYF. The CDR3 region has the DNA TGTGCCAGCAGTTACTCAACTAGCGGGAGGGCGTCAGATACGCAGTATTTT.

The chain links TRBV6-4 to TRBJ1-6; D is ambiguous. CDR1 is MRHNA, CDR2 SNTAGT, per germline. This CDR3 is 14 amino acids long. Trimming shortened V by 2 bases and J by 8 bases, and 10 bases separated the two germline ends. The CDR3 region is CASSDPGWDSPLHF. CDR3 nucleotides: TGTGCCAGCAGTGACCCGGGATGGGATTCACCCCTCCACTTT.

This clonotype was detected many times. V and J are TRBV5-1 and TRBJ1-5; D unresolved. This CDR3 comprises 18 residues. V lost 2 bases to trimming and J lost 0 bases, with 18 bases between them. Germline V CDR1 and CDR2: SGHRS, YFSETQ. The CDR3 DNA reads as TGCGCCAGCAGCTTCTCATCAGCAGATCCATATAGCAATCAGCCCCAGCATTTT. It is translated as CASSFSSADPYSNQPQHF.

This chain links TRBV7-2 with TRBJ1-5, with TRBD1 matching over 7 bases. With V trimmed by 6 bases and J by 7 bases, 9 bases remained unmatched. The length of the CDR3 is 14 residues. Germline assignment: CDR1 SGHTA and CDR2 FQGNSA. CDR3 in amino acids: CASRSGTEGQPQHF. As DNA, the CDR3 is TGTGCCAGCAGATCCGGGACAGAGGGCCAGCCCCAGCATTTT.

This sequence joins TRBV15 and TRBJ2-7, with TRBD2 matching over 8 bases. CDR1 is LNHNV, CDR2 YYDKDF, per germline (reference sequence). V gave up 0 bases and J gave up 3 bases; unmatched junction bases: 19. CDR3 length equals 20 residues. Written as DNA, the CDR3 is TGTGCCACCAGCAGAGATAGGAGGCAGCAACCGAGCGGGGGCCGCTACGAGCAGTACTTC. Translated, it gives CATSRDRRQQPSGGRYEQYF.

This clonotype is a singleton in its sample. The genes are TRBV2 and TRBJ1-6; D might be TRBD1 (5 bases). This CDR3 is 15 amino acids long. Germline CDR1 SNHLY, CDR2 FYNNEI. V was trimmed by 6 bases and J by 10 bases, leaving 19 bases between them. DNA for the CDR3: TGTGCCAGCAGCCAGCAGGGCGGTAGAGGATCACCCCTCCACTTT. Translating gives CASSQQGGRGSPLHF.

This clonotype was detected once. The chain couples TRBV19 to TRBJ1-5; D not resolved. V lost 5 bases and J 5 bases, leaving 13 bases between the germline ends. Germline V gene sequence: CDR1 LNHDA, CDR2 SQIVND (reference sequence). The CDR3 is 14 amino acids. The CDR3 here is CASSLLGWDQPQHF. The CDR3, as DNA: TGTGCCAGTAGTCTCCTCGGGTGGGATCAGCCCCAGCATTTT.

This clonotype appeared a few times. J is TRBJ2-7 and V is TRBV5-5; tentative D call: TRBD2 (6 bases). Per germline, CDR1 SGHKS and CDR2 YYEKEE (reference sequence). The CDR3 is 13 residues long. V lost 3 bases and J 5 bases, leaving 12 bases between the germline ends. The CDR3 loop reads CASSSNAGNEQYF. The CDR3 region has the DNA TGTGCCAGCAGCTCTAACGCGGGGAACGAGCAGTACTTC.

The chain couples TRBV11-3 to TRBJ1-1; D unclear. This CDR3 has 13 amino acids. Looked up from germline, CDR1 is SGHNT and CDR2 is YENEEA. V dropped 1 base and J dropped 3 bases, with 6 bases sitting between them. The CDR3, as DNA: TGTGCCAGCAGCTTAGGGGCGGACACTGAAGCTTTCTTT. It specifies CASSLGADTEAFF.

The chain is built from TRBV7-9 and TRBJ2-7; 11 bases fit TRBD2. The CDR3 has 15 amino acids. The J segment lost 4 bases and the V segment lost 5 bases, leaving 7 bases of the junction unmatched. Germline V gene data show CDR1 as SEHNR and CDR2 as FQNEAQ (reference sequence). CDR3 protein: CASSLRLAGPYEQYF. CDR3 DNA sequence: TGTGCCAGCAGCCTGCGACTAGCGGGACCTTACGAGCAGTACTTC.

The chain has TRBV9 and TRBJ2-7; the match to TRBD2 covers 9 bases. V lost 2 bases, J lost 3 bases, and 3 bases stayed unmatched. The CDR3 has 14 residues. Germline V gene data show CDR1 as SGDLS and CDR2 as YYNGEE. The CDR3 spells CASSVQTSGYEQYF. CDR3 DNA: TGTGCCAGCAGCGTCCAGACTAGCGGCTACGAGCAGTACTTC. Looking up the rest from reference TRBV9 and TRBJ2-7 gives the full variable domain: DSGVTQTPKHLITATGQRVTLRCSPRSGDLSVYWYQQSLDQGLQFLIQYYNGEERAKGNILERFSAQQFPDLHSELNLSSLELGDSALYFCASSVQTSGYEQYFGPGTRLTVT.

The chain couples TRBV9 to TRBJ2-7; weak D call: TRBD2 (6 bases). V was clipped by 0 bases and J by 3 bases, with 13 bases between them. The CDR3 is 15 residues long. Germline-derived CDR1 and CDR2 are SGDLS and YYNGEE. CDR3 sequence reads: CASSVGVSGYYEQYF. As DNA, the CDR3 is TGTGCCAGCAGCGTAGGGGTTAGCGGATACTACGAGCAGTACTTC.

The CDR3 here is CASSHPSRRENTEAFF. In nucleotides, the CDR3 is TGTGCCAGCAGCCATCCCTCTCGACGGGAGAACACTGAAGCTTTCTTT. The chain has TRBV7-8 and TRBJ1-1; no clear D. With 5 bases removed from V and 1 base from J, the gap between germline ends came to 17 bases. The germline gives CDR1 SGHVS, CDR2 FQNEAQ. CDR3 length equals 16 residues.

There are a few counts of this clonotype. The chain employs TRBV2 and TRBJ2-7; D unresolved. Per germline, CDR1 SNHLY and CDR2 FYNNEI. The CDR3 extends over 11 amino acids. V was trimmed by 4 bases and J by 4 bases, leaving 5 bases between them. CDR3 bases: TGTGCCAGCAGTGTTTCTTACGAGCAGTACTTC. This sequence encodes CASSVSYEQYF.

The rearrangement uses TRBV7-9 and TRBJ2-7, with D unresolved. Trimming left V 4 bases short and J 2 bases short, with 12 bases between. The CDR3 contains 14 residues. Germline values: CDR1 SEHNR, CDR2 FQNEAQ (reference sequence). The CDR3 protein is CASSSDISPYEQYF. CDR3 DNA: TGTGCCAGCAGCTCCGACATATCGCCCTACGAGCAGTACTTC.